This is a list of T cell receptor beta chains from one sample in a study of OX40 agonist ivuxolimab in advanced cancers. Assay used: immunoSEQ multiplex PCR; TCRdb lists only in-frame clones, some missing. Among about 38,000 clones listed, around 80% were seen once. The input for sequencing was CD4+ or CD8+ T cells sorted from blood, taken in a trial of the OX40 agonist ivuxolimab. Every receptor here comes from an adult with an advanced solid tumor such as melanoma, head and neck, liver or kidney cancer. Each CDR3 is given with its conserved first and last residue. The order of the fields is CDR3 DNA, CDR3 protein, V gene, J gene, clone size, D gene. The D gene is left open where the match is weak. Only part of the rows carry a size: once, few, many, or a class if the clone is expanded.

CDR3 DNA: TGTGCCAGCAGTGCCACAGGGGCCGTGTACCAAGAGACCCAGTACTTC
CDR3 protein: CASSATGAVYQETQYF
V gene: TRBV6-1
J gene: TRBJ2-5
clone size: -
D gene: TRBD1

CDR3 DNA: TGTGCCAGCAGCCATGGGGGGAATGCGAATGAGCAGTTCTTC
CDR3 protein: CASSHGGNANEQFF
V gene: TRBV14
J gene: TRBJ2-1
clone size: -
D gene: -

CDR3 DNA: TGTGCCAGCAGCGTAAGCCCATTAAGCTCCTACGAGCAGTACTTC
CDR3 protein: CASSVSPLSSYEQYF
V gene: TRBV7-9
J gene: TRBJ2-7
clone size: -
D gene: -

CDR3 DNA: TGTGCCAGCAGCTTGGCAGACTGGAGCTCCTACGAGCAGTACTTC
CDR3 protein: CASSLADWSSYEQYF
V gene: TRBV5-4
J gene: TRBJ2-7
clone size: -
D gene: -

CDR3 DNA: TGTGCCATCAGACGTCCGGGACAGGGGGCAAATGAGCAGTTCTTC
CDR3 protein: CAIRRPGQGANEQFF
V gene: TRBV10-3
J gene: TRBJ2-1
clone size: -
D gene: TRBD1

CDR3 DNA: TGTGCCAGCAGTTTAGATCCAGGGAACTCTGGGGAGCAGTACTTC
CDR3 protein: CASSLDPGNSGEQYF
V gene: TRBV28
J gene: TRBJ2-5
clone size: once
D gene: -

CDR3 DNA: TGCGCCAGCAGCCTAGGGACTAGCGGGGTCTACGAGCAGTACTTC
CDR3 protein: CASSLGTSGVYEQYF
V gene: TRBV5-1
J gene: TRBJ2-7
clone size: -
D gene: TRBD2

CDR3 DNA: TGCGCCAGCAGCCAACAACAGACGAGCTCCTACAATGAGCAGTTCTTC
CDR3 protein: CASSQQQTSSYNEQFF
V gene: TRBV4-1
J gene: TRBJ2-1
clone size: -
D gene: -

CDR3 DNA: TGTGCCAGCAGTTACGGGTTTAGCGGGGGCATTCAGTACTTC
CDR3 protein: CASSYGFSGGIQYF
V gene: TRBV6-5
J gene: TRBJ2-4
clone size: -
D gene: TRBD2

CDR3 DNA: TGTGCCAGCTCACCACTCCACACAGATACGCAGTATTTT
CDR3 protein: CASSPLHTDTQYF
V gene: TRBV18
J gene: TRBJ2-3
clone size: -
D gene: -

CDR3 DNA: TGTGCCAGCACCTCGGTAGGGTGGCGGGAGACCCAGTACTTC
CDR3 protein: CASTSVGWRETQYF
V gene: TRBV5-6
J gene: TRBJ2-5
clone size: -
D gene: -

CDR3 DNA: TGCGCCAGCAGCTTGGATTGGGGGAACACTGAAGCTTTCTTT
CDR3 protein: CASSLDWGNTEAFF
V gene: TRBV5-1
J gene: TRBJ1-1
clone size: -
D gene: -

CDR3 DNA: TGTGCCAGCAGTGCCCGAGGGGGAGGGATTTCACCCCTCCACTTT
CDR3 protein: CASSARGGGISPLHF
V gene: TRBV6-5
J gene: TRBJ1-6
clone size: -
D gene: -

CDR3 DNA: TGCGCCAGCAGCTTTAATAGCGGGAGGGTCGATGAGCAGTTCTTC
CDR3 protein: CASSFNSGRVDEQFF
V gene: TRBV5-1
J gene: TRBJ2-1
clone size: -
D gene: TRBD2

CDR3 DNA: TGTGCCAGCAGCCAAGATTTTGGAGCCTACAATGAGCAGTTCTTC
CDR3 protein: CASSQDFGAYNEQFF
V gene: TRBV14
J gene: TRBJ2-1
clone size: -
D gene: -

CDR3 DNA: TGTGCCACTAGTCTCCGGGATCCTTTTATCAATGAGCAGTTCTTC
CDR3 protein: CATSLRDPFINEQFF
V gene: TRBV6-5
J gene: TRBJ2-1
clone size: -
D gene: -

CDR3 DNA: TGTGCCAGCAGCTTACATGGGACTACACAAGAGACCCAGTACTTC
CDR3 protein: CASSLHGTTQETQYF
V gene: TRBV7-9
J gene: TRBJ2-5
clone size: -
D gene: TRBD2

CDR3 DNA: TGTGCCAGCAGCATGACAGTTAACTATGGCTACACCTTC
CDR3 protein: CASSMTVNYGYTF
V gene: TRBV6-5
J gene: TRBJ1-2
clone size: few
D gene: -

CDR3 DNA: TGTGCCTGGAGTGTCCGGGGGACATCGAACACTGAAGCTTTCTTT
CDR3 protein: CAWSVRGTSNTEAFF
V gene: TRBV30
J gene: TRBJ1-1
clone size: -
D gene: -

CDR3 DNA: TGTGCCAGCACCCCTTTATCGCGCACTGAAGCTTTCTTT
CDR3 protein: CASTPLSRTEAFF
V gene: TRBV27
J gene: TRBJ1-1
clone size: -
D gene: -

CDR3 DNA: TGCGCCAGCAGCTTGAATCCCGGGACTAGCGGGGACGAGCAGTACTTC
CDR3 protein: CASSLNPGTSGDEQYF
V gene: TRBV5-1
J gene: TRBJ2-7
clone size: -
D gene: TRBD2

CDR3 DNA: TGCGCCAGCAGGGGGGACCCTAACACTGAAGCTTTCTTT
CDR3 protein: CASRGDPNTEAFF
V gene: TRBV5-1
J gene: TRBJ1-1
clone size: -
D gene: -

CDR3 DNA: TGCGCCAGCAGCCCAACTAGCGGGCCTCCCTACGAGCAGTACTTC
CDR3 protein: CASSPTSGPPYEQYF
V gene: TRBV5-1
J gene: TRBJ2-7
clone size: -
D gene: TRBD2

CDR3 DNA: TGTGCCAGCAGCCCGGGATGGTTGGGTTACGAGCAGTACTTC
CDR3 protein: CASSPGWLGYEQYF
V gene: TRBV28
J gene: TRBJ2-7
clone size: -
D gene: -

CDR3 DNA: TGCGCCAGCAGCGCGGTCCAAAGTAGCAATCAGCCCCAGCATTTT
CDR3 protein: CASSAVQSSNQPQHF
V gene: TRBV10-2
J gene: TRBJ1-5
clone size: -
D gene: -

CDR3 DNA: TGTGCCAGCAGTTACTCCAACAATCAGCCCCAGCATTTT
CDR3 protein: CASSYSNNQPQHF
V gene: TRBV6-5
J gene: TRBJ1-5
clone size: few
D gene: -

CDR3 DNA: TGTGCCAGCAGTCAGACAGGGGTGCCCTACGAGCAGTACTTC
CDR3 protein: CASSQTGVPYEQYF
V gene: TRBV27
J gene: TRBJ2-7
clone size: -
D gene: TRBD1

CDR3 DNA: TGTGCCAGTAGTACCTTTACCCCTACATCTGTCGTAAAGACCCAGTACTTC
CDR3 protein: CASSTFTPTSVVKTQYF
V gene: TRBV19
J gene: TRBJ2-5
clone size: -
D gene: -

CDR3 DNA: TGTGCCAGCCGAACAGGCGGGATGAGGTATGAGCAGTTCTTC
CDR3 protein: CASRTGGMRYEQFF
V gene: TRBV6-5
J gene: TRBJ2-1
clone size: -
D gene: -

CDR3 DNA: TGTGCCAGCAGCTCCCTGGCGGGAGGGCCCAAAAATTCCTACAATGAGCAGTTCTTC
CDR3 protein: CASSSLAGGPKNSYNEQFF
V gene: TRBV7-3
J gene: TRBJ2-1
clone size: -
D gene: TRBD2

CDR3 DNA: TGTGCCAGCAGCTTAGCCACAGCATCCTACGAGCAGTACTTC
CDR3 protein: CASSLATASYEQYF
V gene: TRBV7-2
J gene: TRBJ2-7
clone size: -
D gene: -

CDR3 DNA: TGTGCCAGCAGCCTTCAGGGGGGAACTAATGAAAAACTGTTTTTT
CDR3 protein: CASSLQGGTNEKLFF
V gene: TRBV7-9
J gene: TRBJ1-4
clone size: few
D gene: TRBD1

CDR3 DNA: TGTGCCATCAGTGACGCCCCCCCGGGTACAGATACGCAGTATTTT
CDR3 protein: CAISDAPPGTDTQYF
V gene: TRBV10-3
J gene: TRBJ2-3
clone size: -
D gene: -

CDR3 DNA: TGCGCCAGCAGCACCGGACGGGGAACAACTAATGAAAAACTGTTTTTT
CDR3 protein: CASSTGRGTTNEKLFF
V gene: TRBV5-1
J gene: TRBJ1-4
clone size: medium-sized
D gene: -

CDR3 DNA: TGCGCCAGCAGCTTGGACGGGAGGCCCTCCTACGAGCAGTACTTC
CDR3 protein: CASSLDGRPSYEQYF
V gene: TRBV5-1
J gene: TRBJ2-7
clone size: -
D gene: TRBD2

CDR3 DNA: TGCGCCAGCAGCCAAGAGGTAGCGGGAGGCTACGAGCAGTACTTC
CDR3 protein: CASSQEVAGGYEQYF
V gene: TRBV4-1
J gene: TRBJ2-7
clone size: few
D gene: TRBD2

CDR3 DNA: TGCGCCAGCAGCCCAGGTGGGGCGGGAGGGCCGACCACCGGGGAGCTGTTTTTT
CDR3 protein: CASSPGGAGGPTTGELFF
V gene: TRBV4-1
J gene: TRBJ2-2
clone size: -
D gene: TRBD2

CDR3 DNA: TGTGCCAGCAGTAGGGGGACAGGGCTATCCTACGAGCAGTACTTC
CDR3 protein: CASSRGTGLSYEQYF
V gene: TRBV28
J gene: TRBJ2-7
clone size: -
D gene: TRBD1

CDR3 DNA: TGCGCCAGCAGTGAGGGGACAGGGGATGAGCAGTTCTTC
CDR3 protein: CASSEGTGDEQFF
V gene: TRBV10-1
J gene: TRBJ2-1
clone size: -
D gene: TRBD1

CDR3 DNA: TGTGCCAGCAGCCTGGGACCGACAGATACGCAGTATTTT
CDR3 protein: CASSLGPTDTQYF
V gene: TRBV7-6
J gene: TRBJ2-3
clone size: -
D gene: -

CDR3 DNA: TGTGCCAGCAGCTTGGGCAGAACCTACGAGCAGTACTTC
CDR3 protein: CASSLGRTYEQYF
V gene: TRBV7-2
J gene: TRBJ2-7
clone size: -
D gene: -

CDR3 DNA: TGTGCCAGCTCACCTACTAGCGGAGGAGGAGATACGCAGTATTTT
CDR3 protein: CASSPTSGGGDTQYF
V gene: TRBV18
J gene: TRBJ2-3
clone size: -
D gene: TRBD2

CDR3 DNA: TGTGCCAGCAGCTTAAATACAGGGGTAGGGGAAAAACTGTTTTTT
CDR3 protein: CASSLNTGVGEKLFF
V gene: TRBV11-2
J gene: TRBJ1-4
clone size: -
D gene: TRBD1

CDR3 DNA: TGTGCCAGCAGCTTAATGGGTCAGCCCCAGCATTTT
CDR3 protein: CASSLMGQPQHF
V gene: TRBV7-2
J gene: TRBJ1-5
clone size: -
D gene: -

CDR3 DNA: TGCAGCGTTGAAGATCCCCTCTCTGGGGCCAACGTCCTGACTTTC
CDR3 protein: CSVEDPLSGANVLTF
V gene: TRBV29-1
J gene: TRBJ2-6
clone size: -
D gene: -

CDR3 DNA: TGTGCCAGCAGTTCGTCTCCGGGACAGGGAGGCTACGAGCAGTACTTC
CDR3 protein: CASSSSPGQGGYEQYF
V gene: TRBV28
J gene: TRBJ2-7
clone size: -
D gene: TRBD1

CDR3 DNA: TGTGCCAGCGTTGACCAACTGAGCTCCTACGAGCAGTACTTC
CDR3 protein: CASVDQLSSYEQYF
V gene: TRBV7-9
J gene: TRBJ2-7
clone size: once
D gene: -

CDR3 DNA: TGTGCCAGCAGGCGACAGGGTTTAGGCACAGATACGCAGTATTTT
CDR3 protein: CASRRQGLGTDTQYF
V gene: TRBV7-6
J gene: TRBJ2-3
clone size: -
D gene: TRBD1

CDR3 DNA: TGTGCCAGCAGTTCCCCCCCGACTAGTACTGGCGAGCAGTACTTC
CDR3 protein: CASSSPPTSTGEQYF
V gene: TRBV28
J gene: TRBJ2-7
clone size: -
D gene: -

CDR3 DNA: TGTGCCAGCAGCCAGGGGAGCTACAGCAGCACAGATACGCAGTATTTT
CDR3 protein: CASSQGSYSSTDTQYF
V gene: TRBV11-3
J gene: TRBJ2-3
clone size: -
D gene: -

CDR3 DNA: TGTGCCAGCAGTTTCTCCGGGAACGAGCAGTACTTC
CDR3 protein: CASSFSGNEQYF
V gene: TRBV27
J gene: TRBJ2-7
clone size: -
D gene: -

CDR3 DNA: TGCGCCAGCAGTGATGAGCCTAGCGGGAGGACCCCGTACTTC
CDR3 protein: CASSDEPSGRTPYF
V gene: TRBV10-2
J gene: TRBJ2-7
clone size: -
D gene: TRBD2

CDR3 DNA: TGTGTCAGCAGTTCGGGCCAACGACAGGGCAATCAGCCCCAGCATTTT
CDR3 protein: CVSSSGQRQGNQPQHF
V gene: TRBV28
J gene: TRBJ1-5
clone size: -
D gene: -

CDR3 DNA: TGTGCCTGGACCGCGGGTTTAAGCAATCAGCCCCAGCATTTT
CDR3 protein: CAWTAGLSNQPQHF
V gene: TRBV30
J gene: TRBJ1-5
clone size: -
D gene: -

CDR3 DNA: TGCGCCAGCACCAGAGCCCCAGGGGCAGAGACCCAGTACTTC
CDR3 protein: CASTRAPGAETQYF
V gene: TRBV10-2
J gene: TRBJ2-5
clone size: -
D gene: -